One and the same sample provided the 9 T cell receptor beta chains below, sequenced in a study of blood T cell repertoires in COVID-19. Measured with immunoSEQ multiplex PCR; TCRdb has only the in-frame clones, and not every one. The repertoire has some 130,000 clones, roughly 88% of them found once; the top ten carry about a tenth. The sequenced sample was peripheral blood. The receptors were sampled from a man aged 50-60 years with acute or convalescent COVID-19.

This chain connects TRBV3-1 (or the pseudogene TRBV3-2) to TRBJ1-1; 7 bases are a match to TRBD1. CDR1 is LGHDT, CDR2 YNNKEL, per germline (reference sequence). The J segment lost 4 bases and the V segment lost 1 base, leaving 6 bases of the junction unmatched. CDR3 length equals 15 residues. The CDR3 coding sequence is TGTGCCAGCAGCCAAGCCTCCGGGACAGTCACTGAAGCTTTCTTT. Translating gives CASSQASGTVTEAFF.

This sequence joins TRBV2 and TRBJ2-7; D is undetermined. Per the germline V gene, CDR1 is SNHLY and CDR2 is FYNNEI. Trimming took 2 bases from V and 6 from J, leaving 11 bases between them. This CDR3 region has 13 residues. CDR3 loop: CASSEPSLGEQYF. The DNA of the CDR3 is TGTGCCAGCAGTGAACCCTCCCTCGGCGAGCAGTACTTC.

This chain links TRBV18 with TRBJ2-7; 8 bases are a match to TRBD2. The CDR3 runs to 16 residues. J was trimmed by 0 bases and V by 3 bases; bases with no gene match: 7. The V gene's germline CDR1 is KGHSH and CDR2 LQKENI. The CDR3 region has the DNA TGTGCCAGCTCACCCGTCTATAGCGGGGACTCCTACGAGCAGTACTTC. Translation gives CASSPVYSGDSYEQYF. Combining the CDR3 with reference TRBV18 and TRBJ2-7 gives the whole variable domain NAGVMQNPRHLVRRRGQEARLRCSPMKGHSHVYWYRQLPEEGLKFMVYLQKENIIDESGMPKERFSAEFPKEGPSILRIQQVVRGDSAAYFCASSPVYSGDSYEQYFGPGTRLTVT.

The V gene is TRBV19, the J gene TRBJ1-2, with D tentatively TRBD1 (6 bases). This CDR3 has 14 residues. Trimming removed 1 base from V and 4 bases from J, with 10 bases in between. Germline CDR1 LNHDA, CDR2 SQIVND (reference sequence). CDR3 bases: TGTGCCAGTAGTATAGGGACAGACCTCTATGGCTACACCTTC. Its protein product is CASSIGTDLYGYTF.

In this sample, this clone is medium-sized. The chain carries TRBV6-5 and TRBJ1-1, with 7 nucleotides matching TRBD1. Germline CDR1 MNHEY, CDR2 SVGAGI. The CDR3 sequence is 14 residues long. V was clipped by 1 base and J by 1 base; unmatched bases: 0. In nucleotides, the CDR3 is TGTGCCAGCAGTTACTACAGGGGGAACACTGAAGCTTTCTTT. Protein sequence: CASSYYRGNTEAFF.

The chain carries TRBV9 and TRBJ1-4; possibly TRBD1 for D (5 bases). V was trimmed by 5 bases and J by 6 bases, leaving 14 bases between them. Per the germline V gene, CDR1 is SGDLS and CDR2 is YYNGEE. This CDR3 has 14 residues. In DNA, the CDR3 is TGTGCCAGCAGAACGGGACTTGGAGATGAAAAACTGTTTTTT. Protein product: CASRTGLGDEKLFF.

The rearrangement joins TRBV28 to TRBJ1-5, with D perhaps matching TRBD1 (6 bases). Deletions cut 2 bases from V and 6 bases from J, with 11 bases between. This CDR3 is 14 amino acids long. Looked up from germline, CDR1 is MDHEN and CDR2 is SYDVKM. The CDR3: CASSLAQGTQPQHF. CDR3 DNA sequence: TGTGCCAGCAGTTTAGCGCAGGGGACTCAGCCCCAGCATTTT.

The chain combines TRBV18 with TRBJ1-5; 11 positions agree with TRBD1. The J segment lost 0 bases and the V segment lost 5 bases, leaving 6 bases of the junction unmatched. CDR3 size: 17 residues. Looked up from germline, CDR1 is KGHSH and CDR2 is LQKENI. The CDR3 region is CASSTGTGGSSNQPQHF. The CDR3 DNA reads TGTGCCAGCTCAACCGGGACAGGGGGTTCTAGCAATCAGCCCCAGCATTTT. The whole variable domain, remainder taken from reference TRBV18 and TRBJ1-5, is NAGVMQNPRHLVRRRGQEARLRCSPMKGHSHVYWYRQLPEEGLKFMVYLQKENIIDESGMPKERFSAEFPKEGPSILRIQQVVRGDSAAYFCASSTGTGGSSNQPQHFGDGTRLSIL.

This clone was recorded a few times. The chain recombines TRBV5-5 with TRBJ2-3; tentatively, D is TRBD1 (6 bases). Looked up from germline, CDR1 is SGHKS and CDR2 is YYEKEE (reference sequence). This CDR3 is 15 amino acids long. Trimming pared 4 bases from V and 2 bases from J, leaving 14 bases between. CDR3 in amino acids: CASSIYGQHTDTQYF. The CDR3 coding sequence is TGTGCCAGCAGCATCTATGGACAGCACACAGATACGCAGTATTTT.